The next 8 T cell receptor beta chains were all read from a single sample in a study of blood T cell repertoires in COVID-19. Clones were read by immunoSEQ multiplex PCR, and TCRdb kept only the in-frame ones, dropping some. This sample has 150,000 to 180,000 clones, with 65% to 90% found just once. Sample: peripheral blood. These receptor sequences come from a woman aged 60-75 years with COVID-19, enrolled during active disease.

The chain has TRBV24-1 and TRBJ2-1; 8 bases map to TRBD1. The CDR3 extends over 15 amino acids. Germline trimming cut 4 bases from V and 5 bases from J; bases unmatched to any gene: 6. Germline V gives CDR1 KGHDR, CDR2 SFDVKD. CDR3 bases: TGTGCCACCAGTGACCCAGGGGGCTGGAACAATGAGCAGTTCTTC. Translation gives CATSDPGGWNNEQFF.

This clone is a singleton in its sample. The chain combines TRBV12-3 or TRBV12-4 with TRBJ1-2, with D maybe TRBD1 (5 bases). V was cut by 6 bases and J by 5 bases, with 10 bases left in between. The CDR3 has 12 amino acids. Here the CDR3 DNA reads TGTGCCAGCAGAGTCGGGGGGTATGGCTACACCTTC. It is translated as CASRVGGYGYTF.

This clone showed up just a few times. The CDR3 loop reads CASASTGSSNQPQHF. CDR3 nucleotides: TGTGCTAGTGCCTCAACAGGGTCTAGCAATCAGCCCCAGCATTTT. The rearrangement joins TRBV12-5 to TRBJ1-5; weak D call: TRBD1 (6 bases). This CDR3 is 15 amino acids long. V shed 7 bases and J shed 0 bases, with 13 bases lying between them. Germline CDR1 is LGHNT and CDR2 is FRNRAP.

This clone was recorded only once. CDR3 bases: TGCGCCAGCAGCGGAACAGGGGCGGGAGAGACCCAGTACTTC. This encodes CASSGTGAGETQYF. The chain carries TRBV5-1 and TRBJ2-5, with 7 bases matching TRBD1. Germline CDR1 is SGHRS and CDR2 is YFSETQ. The CDR3 extends over 14 amino acids. The V gene end was trimmed by 4 bases and the J gene end by 4 bases; junction bases not matched to a gene: 7.

V is TRBV15 and J is TRBJ1-4; D is perhaps TRBD1 (6 bases). The CDR3 consists of 14 residues. V was shortened by 7 bases and J by 7 bases, with 16 bases between the two germline ends. Germline V gene sequence: CDR1 LNHNV, CDR2 YYDKDF (reference sequence). CDR3 nucleotides: TGTGCCACCAAGAACAGGGTGGGTCGTGAAAAACTGTTTTTT. Protein product: CATKNRVGREKLFF.

This rearrangement joins TRBV18 to TRBJ1-6; TRBD1 is a possible D gene (6 bases). Germline V lookup: CDR1 KGHSH, CDR2 LQKENI. Trimming stripped 3 bases from V and 2 bases from J, with 8 bases between. The CDR3 extends over 15 amino acids. The CDR3 spells CASSPAGAYNSPLHF. CDR3 coding DNA: TGTGCCAGCTCACCTGCAGGGGCCTATAATTCACCCCTCCACTTT.

The rearrangement joins TRBV18 to TRBJ2-1; 7 nucleotides line up with TRBD2. The V and J ends lost 1 base and 0 bases, in that order; junction bases with no gene match: 9. This CDR3 is built from 18 residues. Germline CDR1 and CDR2: KGHSH and LQKENI. The CDR3 nucleotides are TGTGCCAGCTCACCACAAGCTAGCGGAAGGGGCTCCTACAATGAGCAGTTCTTC. This sequence encodes CASSPQASGRGSYNEQFF. Together with reference TRBV18 and TRBJ2-1, the CDR3 gives the full variable domain: NAGVMQNPRHLVRRRGQEARLRCSPMKGHSHVYWYRQLPEEGLKFMVYLQKENIIDESGMPKERFSAEFPKEGPSILRIQQVVRGDSAAYFCASSPQASGRGSYNEQFFGPGTRLTVL.

The genes are TRBV10-1 and TRBJ1-1, with a weak D call TRBD1 (5 bases). The CDR3 contains 14 residues. Trimming pared 0 bases from V and 4 bases from J, leaving 9 bases between. Per germline, CDR1 WNHNN and CDR2 SYGVQD (reference sequence). CDR3 amino acids: CASSESGRVTEAFF. The CDR3 bases are TGCGCCAGCAGTGAGTCAGGCAGGGTCACTGAAGCTTTCTTT.